Listed below are T cell receptor beta chains from one sample, sequenced in a study of T cells in Graves' hyperthyroidism and ophthalmopathy. TCRdb independently ran MiXCR on the multiplex PCR reads; one entry per CDR3 protein. The sample includes around 380,000 distinct CDR3 sequences, 13% of them seen just once. The sample comprised blood. The source of these receptors is a young man with Graves' hyperthyroidism that later progressed to Graves' ophthalmopathy. Each CDR3 is given with its conserved first and last residue. Fields, in order: J gene, D gene, V gene, clone size, CDR3 protein, CDR3 DNA. The D gene is left open where the match is weak. Expanded clones get a size class; other rows say once, few or many, or leave the size out.

TRBJ1-4,TRBD1,TRBV7-9,NA,CASSLGQGIGANEKLFF,TGTGCCAGCAGCTTAGGACAGGGGATCGGTGCTAATGAAAAACTGTTTTTT
TRBJ2-1,TRBD2,TRBV20-1,many,CSARGGLAVRAHEQFF,TGCAGTGCTAGGGGGGGACTAGCGGTTCGAGCACATGAGCAGTTCTTC
TRBJ1-5,NA,TRBV28,many,CASSLYTQGFFNQPQHF,TGTGCCAGCAGTTTATACACGCAGGGTTTTTTCAATCAGCCCCAGCATTTT
TRBJ1-2,NA,TRBV29-1,NA,CSVASGMTSGYTF,TGCAGCGTTGCCTCGGGAATGACGAGTGGCTACACCTTC
TRBJ1-5,NA,TRBV6-5,many,CASSYLGGSNQPQHF,TGTGCCAGCAGTTACTTAGGGGGTAGCAATCAGCCCCAGCATTTT
TRBJ1-2,NA,TRBV27,NA,CASRRVEARYGYTF,TGTGCCAGCCGCCGTGTGGAGGCTCGCTATGGCTACACCTTC
TRBJ2-2,NA,TRBV28,NA,CASSPGVNTGELFF,TGTGCCAGCAGCCCGGGGGTGAACACCGGGGAGCTGTTTTTT
TRBJ1-2,TRBD1,TRBV29-1,NA,CSVFTRGLGNYGYTF,TGCAGCGTTTTCACCAGGGGGCTGGGTAACTATGGCTACACCTTC
TRBJ2-2,NA,TRBV6-1,few,CASSLRTDNTGELFF,TGTGCCAGCAGTCTTCGGACCGATAACACCGGGGAGCTGTTTTTT
TRBJ1-4,NA,TRBV6-1,many,CASSEAPNSNEKLFF,TGTGCCAGCAGTGAAGCTCCCAATTCGAATGAAAAACTGTTTTTT
TRBJ2-3,NA,TRBV20-1,many,CSARDVGGAADTQYF,TGCAGTGCTAGAGATGTCGGGGGTGCGGCGGATACGCAGTATTTT
TRBJ2-7,TRBD2,TRBV5-6,NA,CASSLRTSGIYEQYF,TGTGCCAGCAGCCTCCGGACTAGCGGGATCTACGAGCAGTACTTC
TRBJ1-1,NA,TRBV4-1,NA,CASSRGRGNTEAFF,TGCGCCAGCAGCCGGGGCAGAGGTAACACTGAAGCTTTCTTT
TRBJ1-4,NA,TRBV6-1,NA,CASSEEKAGKKLFF,TGTGCCAGCAGTGAAGAGAAGGCCGGTAAAAAACTGTTTTTT
TRBJ2-7,NA,TRBV20-1,many,CSARQTYEQYF,TGCAGTGCTAGACAGACCTACGAGCAGTACTTC
TRBJ2-7,TRBD2,TRBV27,many,CASSLLAGDYEQYF,TGTGCCAGCAGTTTATTGGCGGGGGACTACGAGCAGTACTTC
TRBJ2-7,NA,TRBV28,many,CASSLDEDNSYEQYF,TGTGCCAGCAGTTTAGATGAGGACAACTCCTACGAGCAGTACTTC
TRBJ2-7,TRBD2,TRBV28,NA,CASTPGDYSYEQYF,TGTGCCAGCACCCCCGGGGACTACTCCTACGAGCAGTACTTC
TRBJ2-7,NA,TRBV6-6,NA,CASSYSVNSVYEQYF,TGTGCCAGCAGTTACTCGGTGAATTCAGTTTACGAGCAGTACTTC
TRBJ2-3,TRBD2,TRBV2,many,CASSGAGGTDTQYF,TGTGCCAGCAGTGGAGCGGGGGGCACAGATACGCAGTATTTT
TRBJ2-7,TRBD1,TRBV7-9,NA,CASSSASGTGAGEQYF,TGTGCCAGCAGCTCGGCATCCGGGACAGGGGCCGGCGAGCAGTACTTC
TRBJ2-7,TRBD1,TRBV4-2,NA,CASSQETHRDSYSYEQYF,TGTGCCAGCAGCCAAGAGACTCACCGGGACAGTTACTCCTACGAGCAGTACTTC
TRBJ2-2,TRBD2,TRBV5-1,NA,CASSLIAGAGELFF,TGCGCCAGCAGCTTAATAGCGGGAGCCGGGGAGCTGTTTTTT
TRBJ1-2,NA,TRBV6-5,many,CASSYSAGQGASGYTF,TGTGCCAGCAGTTACTCGGCGGGCCAGGGAGCGAGTGGCTACACCTTC
TRBJ2-3,NA,TRBV28,many,CASTETGLGTDTQYF,TGTGCCAGCACAGAGACAGGTCTCGGAACAGATACGCAGTATTTT
TRBJ2-7,NA,TRBV6-6,NA,CASSYQGDSIYEQYF,TGTGCCAGCAGTTACCAGGGGGACTCCATCTACGAGCAGTACTTC
TRBJ2-1,TRBD1,TRBV29-1,few,CSAGRTGGRNEQFF,TGCAGCGCCGGACGGACAGGGGGCAGGAATGAGCAGTTCTTC
TRBJ2-5,NA,TRBV6-1,many,CASSPDRSQETQYF,TGTGCCAGCAGTCCTGACAGGAGCCAAGAGACCCAGTACTTC
TRBJ2-5,TRBD2,TRBV13,many,CASSLETSGGRETQYF,TGTGCCAGCAGCTTAGAAACTAGCGGGGGAAGAGAGACCCAGTACTTC
TRBJ2-7,NA,TRBV12-3/TRBV12-4,NA,CASSFSGSGYEQYF,TGTGCCAGCAGTTTTTCCGGGTCGGGTTACGAGCAGTACTTC
TRBJ1-2,NA,TRBV5-1,many,CASSPDSRYGYTF,TGCGCCAGCAGCCCAGACAGTCGCTATGGCTACACCTTC
TRBJ1-2,NA,TRBV7-2,many,CASSYRQAPYGYTF,TGTGCCAGCAGCTACCGACAGGCTCCATATGGCTACACCTTC
TRBJ1-4,NA,TRBV6-1,NA,CASSPGTLNEKLFF,TGTGCCAGCAGTCCAGGGACACTCAATGAAAAACTGTTTTTT
TRBJ1-4,NA,TRBV20-1,NA,CSAITAGGEKLFF,TGCAGTGCTATAACGGCCGGGGGGGAAAAACTGTTTTTT
TRBJ2-1,NA,TRBV12-3/TRBV12-4,many,CASSFTVGIADYNEQFF,TGTGCCAGCAGTTTTACAGTGGGGATAGCGGACTACAATGAGCAGTTCTTC
TRBJ2-5,TRBD1,TRBV10-3,many,CAISRGTGGKETQYF,TGTGCCATCAGTCGAGGGACAGGAGGAAAAGAGACCCAGTACTTC
TRBJ1-2,NA,TRBV5-4,NA,CASPSRVAIFLCANYGYTF,TGTGCCTCCCCGTCTAGAGTGGCTATATTCTTATGTGCTAACTATGGCTACACCTTC
TRBJ1-1,NA,TRBV28,many,CASSLSRGRYEAFF,TGTGCCAGCAGTTTGTCACGGGGGCGATATGAAGCTTTCTTT
TRBJ1-6,TRBD1,TRBV20-1,NA,CSACRDRGISPLHF,TGCAGTGCTTGCAGGGACAGGGGGATTTCACCCCTCCACTTT
TRBJ1-5,NA,TRBV28,many,CASSSSQPQHF,TGTGCCAGCAGTTCCAGTCAGCCCCAGCATTTT
TRBJ1-1,NA,TRBV12-3/TRBV12-4,NA,CASSFWQVGTEAFF,TGTGCCAGCAGTTTTTGGCAGGTTGGCACTGAAGCTTTCTTT
TRBJ2-5,TRBD2,TRBV20-1,many,CSARDTSGTSGGRETQYF,TGCAGTGCTAGAGATACGTCCGGGACTAGCGGGGGGCGAGAGACCCAGTACTTC
TRBJ1-5,TRBD1,TRBV19,NA,CASTIGQGAFQPQHF,TGTGCCAGTACCATAGGACAGGGGGCTTTCCAGCCCCAGCATTTT
TRBJ2-3,NA,TRBV12-3/TRBV12-4,many,CASQNSDTQYF,TGTGCCAGCCAGAATTCGGATACGCAGTATTTT
TRBJ2-3,TRBD2,TRBV7-9,many,CASSFGLAGDTQYF,TGTGCCAGCAGCTTCGGACTAGCTGGAGATACGCAGTATTTT
TRBJ2-2,NA,TRBV5-1,NA,CASSWGRNTGELFF,TGCGCCAGCAGCTGGGGGAGGAACACCGGGGAGCTGTTTTTT